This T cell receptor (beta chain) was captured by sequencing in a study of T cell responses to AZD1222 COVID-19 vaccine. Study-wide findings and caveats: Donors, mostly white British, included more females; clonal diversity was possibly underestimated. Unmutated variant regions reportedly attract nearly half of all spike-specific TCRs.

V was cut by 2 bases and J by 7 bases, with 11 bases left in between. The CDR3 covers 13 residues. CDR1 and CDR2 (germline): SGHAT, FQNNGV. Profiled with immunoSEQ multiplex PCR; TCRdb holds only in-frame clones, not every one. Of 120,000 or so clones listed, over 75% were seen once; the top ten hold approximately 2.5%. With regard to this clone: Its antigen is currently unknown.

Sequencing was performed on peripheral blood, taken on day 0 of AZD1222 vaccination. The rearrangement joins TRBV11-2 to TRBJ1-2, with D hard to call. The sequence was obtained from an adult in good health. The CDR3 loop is CASSLRGLSGYTF. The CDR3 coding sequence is TGTGCCAGCAGCTTACGCGGCTTATCTGGCTACACCTTC.